The clone carrying this TCR beta chain was recorded a few times. Its antigen is unidentified. The record originates from a study of cytomegalovirus exposure and HLA in healthy donors. Study observations and caveats: Follow-up analysis later connected one missense variant in DCLRE1C with trimming of TCR beta V- and J-genes. Researchers left out some V segments, among them TRBV6-2 and TRBV6-3, as indistinguishable.

Researchers ran the PCR with 60 Vbeta and 13 Jbeta primers. Measured with immunoSEQ multiplex PCR; TCRdb has only the in-frame clones, and not every one. The sample gives over 100,000 clones, about 60% of which show up once; roughly 2% is in the top ten. The CDR3 spans 16 residues. Trimming cost V 3 bases and J 0 bases; bases outside gene matches: 4. Germline CDR1 reads LNHNV; CDR2 reads YYDKDF (reference sequence). The origin of this receptor is a woman in her 30s in good health and CMV-seronegative. Material: PBMCs. The chain employs TRBV15 and TRBJ2-1, with 8 bases aligning to TRBD1. The CDR3 DNA follows: TGTGCCACCAGCAGGGCTACAGGGGGCTCCTACAATGAGCAGTTCTTC. Its translation is CATSRATGGSYNEQFF.